This T cell receptor beta chain was captured by sequencing in a study of T cells expressing NK-cell markers. Looking at the study overall: CD3+CD56+NKG2C+, CD3+CD56+NKG2C- and CD3+CD56-NKG2C+ T cells, once sorted, supplied the TCR beta repertoires.

Germline V lookup: CDR1 SGDLS, CDR2 YYNGEE. There are 14 residues in the CDR3. It was by 5'RACE template switching with UMIs that TCR beta cDNA was made. TCRdb reprocessed the 5' RACE reads, with one entry per CDR3 protein and no DNA. The sample shows 300,000 to 500,000 distinct CDR3 sequences, and roughly 10% sits with its ten largest clones. The receptor was derived from a woman in her forties or fifties in good health. Sequencing was performed on blood T cells: a sorted CD56 or NKG2C T cell subset, CD4+ or CD8+ T cells, or bulk PBMC T cells (not recorded which). The chain has TRBV9 and TRBJ2-7. CDR3 sequence: CASSVSGESYEQYF.